A single sample gave rise to the 25 T cell receptor beta chains below, sequenced in a study of OX40 agonist ivuxolimab in advanced cancers. TCRdb's copy holds only in-frame clones and misses some; the assay was immunoSEQ multiplex PCR. Of some 48,000 clones listed, around 87% are singletons. The specimen was CD4+ or CD8+ T cells sorted from blood, collected in a trial of the OX40 agonist ivuxolimab. The receptor source for this set is an adult with an advanced solid tumor such as melanoma, head and neck, liver or kidney cancer.

The gene calls are TRBV30 and TRBJ1-2; 11 bases are shared with TRBD1. CDR1 and CDR2 from the germline V gene are GTSNPN and SVGIG (reference sequence). This CDR3 region has 17 residues. Trimming at V came to 0 bases and at J to 4 bases, leaving 10 bases not matched to a gene. CDR3 sequence: CAWSVGGTGGLSYGYTF. In DNA, the CDR3 is TGTGCCTGGAGTGTAGGAGGGACAGGGGGACTCTCCTATGGCTACACCTTC.

The table lists this clone with a few counts. This sequence joins TRBV5-1 and TRBJ1-1, with a possible D match to TRBD1 (5 bases). The CDR3 consists of 15 residues. Trimming left V 4 bases short and J 10 bases short, with 23 bases between. The germline V gene encodes CDR1 SGHRS and CDR2 YFSETQ. DNA of the CDR3: TGCGCCAGCAGCGGGGGATCCCCTAGCAGGGTAATAGCTTTCTTT. The encoded protein is CASSGGSPSRVIAFF. Supplemented by reference TRBV5-1 and TRBJ1-1, the full variable domain reads KAGVTQTPRYLIKTRGQQVTLSCSPISGHRSVSWYQQTPGQGLQFLFEYFSETQRNKGNFPGRFSGRQFSNSRSEMNVSTLELGDSALYLCASSGGSPSRVIAFFGQGTRLTVV.

The chain employs TRBV6-5 and TRBJ1-6; D remains ambiguous. The V and J ends lost 4 bases and 0 bases respectively, with 4 bases between them. Germline lookup yields CDR1 MNHEY and CDR2 SVGAGI. The CDR3 contains 14 residues. The CDR3: CASSSASYNSPLHF. CDR3 nucleotide sequence: TGTGCCAGCAGTTCGGCCTCCTATAATTCACCCCTCCACTTT.

V gene TRBV28 combines with J gene TRBJ2-2, with D tentatively TRBD1 or TRBD2 (5 bases each). This CDR3 is 14 amino acids long. Germline CDR1 reads MDHEN; CDR2 reads SYDVKM. Trimming cost V 2 bases and J 2 bases, with 6 bases left between them. This chain's CDR3 is CASSLGGNTGELFF. The CDR3, as DNA: TGTGCCAGCAGTTTAGGGGGAAACACCGGGGAGCTGTTTTTT.

This clone occurred once. The same CDR3 is also encoded by other DNA sequences in this sample. The V gene is TRBV11-1, the J gene TRBJ2-7; D might be TRBD2 (5 bases). The length of the CDR3 is 14 residues. The germline V and J ends were trimmed by 5 bases and 4 bases, with 15 bases remaining between them. Germline CDR1 reads SGHAT; CDR2 reads FQDESV (reference sequence). The CDR3 nucleotides are TGTGCCAGCAGCCCCTGGCTAGCAGCATACGAGCAGTACTTC. Residues: CASSPWLAAYEQYF.

This clone came up a few times. This chain uses TRBV9 with TRBJ1-1; the D gene is possibly TRBD1 (5 bases). Deletions cut 3 bases from V and 0 bases from J, with 12 bases between. The CDR3 has 15 amino acids. Looked up from germline, CDR1 is SGDLS and CDR2 is YYNGEE. The CDR3 DNA sequence: TGTGCCAGCAGCGCCCGGGACGGGATGAACACTGAAGCTTTCTTT. Translation gives CASSARDGMNTEAFF.

DNA for the CDR3: TGTGCCAGCAGTACAGGGATAGGTCGACGTGGCTACACCTTC. Amino acid sequence: CASSTGIGRRGYTF. V gene TRBV27 combines with J gene TRBJ1-2; D is possibly TRBD1 (6 bases). The CDR3 is made up of 14 amino acids. V lost 5 bases, J lost 7 bases, and 17 bases lay in between. The V gene's germline CDR1 is MNHEY and CDR2 SMNVEV (reference sequence).

This chain uses TRBV5-1 with TRBJ2-1, with TRBD1 identical over 8 bases. Germline V gene lookup returns CDR1 SGHRS and CDR2 YFSETQ. The CDR3 extends over 15 amino acids. The junction had 11 bases not matched to a gene; V was cut back by 4 bases and J by 8 bases. CDR3 in DNA: TGCGCCAGCAGCCTCGACAGGGGACTGGTCGATGAGCAGTTCTTC. Protein sequence: CASSLDRGLVDEQFF.

V and J are TRBV5-1 and TRBJ1-2, with a weak D call TRBD1 (6 bases). V lost 4 bases and J lost 2, with 12 bases in between. The CDR3 sequence is 14 residues long. Germline V CDR1 and CDR2: SGHRS, YFSETQ. CDR3: CASSGQTGNYGYTF. Written as DNA, the CDR3 is TGCGCCAGCAGCGGGCAGACAGGCAACTATGGCTACACCTTC. Supplemented by reference TRBV5-1 and TRBJ1-2, the full variable domain reads KAGVTQTPRYLIKTRGQQVTLSCSPISGHRSVSWYQQTPGQGLQFLFEYFSETQRNKGNFPGRFSGRQFSNSRSEMNVSTLELGDSALYLCASSGQTGNYGYTFGSGTRLTVV.

V usage is TRBV30 and J usage is TRBJ2-1; 7 bases agree with TRBD2. The V segment lost 4 bases and the J segment 5 bases; nucleotides outside the gene matches: 8. The CDR3 is made up of 14 amino acids. The germline CDR1 and CDR2 sequences are GTSNPN and SVGIG (reference sequence). CDR3 bases: TGTGCCTGGACTGGGCTAGCGGCCCACAATGAGCAGTTCTTC. Translating gives CAWTGLAAHNEQFF.

The genes are TRBV10-2 and TRBJ1-1; tentatively, D is TRBD1 (5 bases). This CDR3 contains 15 residues. The germline CDR1 and CDR2 sequences are WSHSY and SAAADI. V lost 6 bases to trimming and J lost 4 bases, with 18 bases between them. The CDR3 DNA follows: TGCGCCAGCAGCGACGAGACAGTCGGGAGCACTGAAGCTTTCTTT. The encoded protein is CASSDETVGSTEAFF.

This clone was recorded once. V usage is TRBV5-1 and J usage is TRBJ2-1; the match to TRBD2 covers 7 bases. The J segment lost 10 bases and the V segment lost 2 bases, leaving 18 bases of the junction unmatched. The CDR3 has 17 amino acids. The V gene's germline CDR1 is SGHRS and CDR2 YFSETQ. The CDR3 bases are TGCGCCAGCAGCTTTTCAATCTTGCGCGGGAGCGTTCGGGAGCAGTTCTTC. Its translation is CASSFSILRGSVREQFF.

J is TRBJ2-5 and V is TRBV19; 10 nucleotides agree with TRBD2. V shed 5 bases and J 5 bases; nucleotides not matched to a gene: 5. In germline, CDR1 is LNHDA, CDR2 SQIVND (reference sequence). This CDR3 contains 14 residues. As DNA, the CDR3 is TGTGCCAGTAGTGGAGGGACTAGCGCGGAGACCCAGTACTTC. It is translated as CASSGGTSAETQYF.

This chain's CDR3 is CASMGTGRSGANVLTF. The DNA for the CDR3 is TGTGCCAGTATGGGAACAGGTCGGTCTGGGGCCAACGTCCTGACTTTC. The V call is TRBV19, the J call TRBJ2-6, with D possibly matching TRBD1 (5 bases). The germline V gene encodes CDR1 LNHDA and CDR2 SQIVND (reference sequence). The CDR3 length is 16 residues. Trimming took off 7 bases at V and 1 base at J, with 14 bases between the two ends.

The chain carries TRBV7-8 and TRBJ2-1; possible D gene TRBD2, 5 bases. The CDR3 contains 15 residues. Looked up from germline, CDR1 is SGHVS and CDR2 is FQNEAQ. The V end lost 1 base, the J end lost 8 bases, and 15 bases lay between the germline ends. For the CDR3, the DNA is TGTGCCAGCAGCTTAGAAGGTCTAGCTAGCCATGAGCAGTTCTTC. It codes for CASSLEGLASHEQFF.

A few counts support this clone. Its ends do not fully match the called genes, so a read error is possible. This chain uses TRBV6-6 with TRBJ2-7; TRBD2 might be the D (5 bases). The CDR3 is 12 amino acids. CDR1 and CDR2 from the germline V gene are MNHNY and SVGAGI (reference sequence). In DNA form, the CDR3 reads TGTGCCAGCAGTTACTTGGGCGGGCCCCCCCGGTTC. This gives the protein CASSYLGGPPRF.

The chain joins TRBV5-4 to TRBJ2-7, with D unresolved. CDR3 length: 13 amino acids. Germline CDR1 reads SGHNT; CDR2 reads YYREEE (reference sequence). V was pared by 0 bases and J by 4 bases, with 8 bases between. CDR3 protein: CASSLDERYEQYF. For the CDR3, the DNA is TGTGCCAGCAGCTTGGATGAGAGGTACGAGCAGTACTTC.

This clone was seen a handful of times. An end of the junction differs from the germline gene, which may be a read error. J is TRBJ1-1 and V is TRBV2; a weak D match, TRBD1 (6 bases). Germline-derived CDR1 and CDR2 are SNHLY and FYNNEI. The CDR3 consists of 13 residues. CDR3 DNA sequence: TGTGCCAGTAGTGGTATTTGGGGGCGGGTAGCTTTCTTT. It translates to CASSGIWGRVAFF.

The genes are TRBV11-1 and TRBJ2-3; TRBD1 agrees at 7 bases. After removal of 1 base from V and 4 bases from J, the junction contained 2 bases not matched to a gene. The CDR3 runs 14 residues. The germline gives CDR1 SGHAT, CDR2 FQDESV (reference sequence). The CDR3 here is CASSLGQGADTQYF. In nucleotides, the CDR3 is TGTGCCAGCAGCTTAGGACAGGGTGCAGATACGCAGTATTTT.

The CDR3 nucleotides are TGTGCCAGCAGCTTAGGTAGTAGCGCTAATACCTACGAGCAGTACTTC. Translation: CASSLGSSANTYEQYF. This chain links TRBV7-2 with TRBJ2-7; D may be TRBD2 (5 bases). This CDR3 comprises 16 residues. The V gene lost 1 base and the J gene lost 2 bases, with 15 bases spanning the gap. Germline V gives CDR1 SGHTA, CDR2 FQGNSA.

This clone was detected only a few times. The V gene is TRBV19, the J gene TRBJ1-3; D not certain. CDR3 length equals 12 residues. V lost 5 bases and J 7 bases, leaving 9 bases between the germline ends. Germline V gene data show CDR1 as LNHDA and CDR2 as SQIVND (reference sequence). The chain's CDR3 is CASSPKANTIYF. As DNA, the CDR3 is TGTGCCAGTAGTCCCAAGGCCAACACCATATATTTT.

This clone has a handful of counts. The chain recombines TRBV5-1 with TRBJ1-6, with D tentatively TRBD1 (5 bases). Trimming took 1 base from V and 9 from J, leaving 8 bases between them. CDR1 SGHRS and CDR2 YFSETQ come from the germline V gene. The CDR3 totals 13 residues. Here the CDR3 reads CASSLRRGSPLHF. Here the CDR3 DNA reads TGCGCCAGCAGCTTGAGAAGGGGTTCACCCCTCCACTTT.

The chain carries TRBV4-3 and TRBJ1-2; no clear D. V lost 0 bases and J 4 bases, leaving 6 bases between the germline ends. CDR3 size: 13 residues. CDR1 is LGHNA and CDR2 is YSLEER in the germline V gene. The CDR3 here is CASSQEPVYGYTF. Written as DNA, the CDR3 is TGCGCCAGCAGCCAAGAGCCCGTCTATGGCTACACCTTC.

V is TRBV10-3 and J is TRBJ2-7; D possibly uses TRBD1 or TRBD2 (6 bases each). Germline V CDR1 and CDR2: ENHRY, SYGVKD. With 4 bases removed from V and 6 bases from J, the gap between germline ends came to 25 bases. This CDR3 is 17 amino acids long. As DNA, the CDR3 is TGTGCCATCAGTGGGAGGGGCAGGGGCGCGGTGGCAGTCGAGCAGTACTTC. Translation gives CAISGRGRGAVAVEQYF.

The chain employs TRBV5-4 and TRBJ2-5; D gene unclear. Trimming stripped 4 bases from V and 7 bases from J, with 11 bases between. CDR3 size: 12 residues. Germline CDR1 SGHNT, CDR2 YYREEE (reference sequence). CDR3 in amino acids: CASSRQTGTQYF. CDR3 coding DNA: TGTGCCAGCAGCCGGCAAACCGGGACCCAGTACTTC.